This TCR beta chain was captured in a study of identical twins. V was pared by 0 bases and J by 10 bases, with 20 bases of the junction left unmatched. The CDR3 runs 21 residues. The germline V gene encodes CDR1 SGHRS and CDR2 YFSETQ. A single record per CDR3 protein comes from TCRdb applying MiXCR to the 5' RACE reads. This sample has 460,000 or so distinct CDR3 sequences; approximately 15% occur once, and the top ten carry about 0.52%. This same sample was also part of a study on yellow fever vaccine responses in identical twins.

This receptor was identified in a woman between 18 and 29 years old in good health. Sequenced material: CD4+ T cells sorted from blood. J is TRBJ2-1 and V is TRBV5-1, with 15 bases aligning to TRBD2. In DNA, the CDR3 is TGCGCCAGCAGCTTGGGACCCTCCCGGGCCGGACTAGCGGGAGGGCCGAGAGAGCAGTTCTTC. Protein: CASSLGPSRAGLAGGPREQFF.